This TCR delta chain was captured in a study of γδ T cells in repeated Plasmodium falciparum infection. This clone was counted only a few times. Its antigen is still unknown. The protein that TCRdb holds for this DNA derives from a much larger clone and differs from the translated DNA at residue 13, which likely indicates a read error; the protein shown here is translated from the DNA. Broader study findings: Malian children's Vdelta2-negative repertoires appeared more expanded and less diverse than Australians'.

TCRdb re-called clones from the multiplex PCR reads via CATT. Here the sample spans tens of thousands of delta-chain clones, over 0.9% being singletons. The V gene end was trimmed by 3 bases and the J gene end by 7 bases; junction bases not matched to a gene: 20. The CDR3 consists of 18 residues. Germline loops: CDR1 TSWWSYY, CDR2 QGS. Vgamma9/Vdelta2+ and Vdelta2-negative gammadelta T cells were flow-sorted from PBMC for bulk sequencing. This clonotype was sampled from a pool of human donors (malaria-infected and uninfected, not separated). Sequenced input: gamma-delta T cells from blood. This rearrangement joins TRDV1 to TRDJ1; 7 bases are a match to TRDD3. The J gene was missing in TCRdb and was found by matching the end of the DNA to germline. The CDR3 DNA reads TGTGCTCTTGGGGACCCGACTTACTGGGGACCACTCGTCGGTAAACTCATCTTT. Translation: CALGDPTYWGPLVGKLIF.